This TCR beta chain was obtained from a study of T cell changes during pregnancy in multiple sclerosis. Measured with immunoSEQ multiplex PCR; TCRdb has only the in-frame clones, and not every one. The repertoire includes roughly 27,000 clones, around 90% of them detected once, and 0.71% sits in the top ten. Here the sequenced sample was CD4+ T cells from peripheral blood mononuclear cells, taken in the first trimester of pregnancy. The clonotype comes from a female donor with multiple sclerosis, enrolled in a pregnancy study.

The CDR3 DNA reads as TGTGCCAGCAGTGAACACAGCTATGGAGAGACCCAGTACTTC. It specifies CASSEHSYGETQYF. The chain carries TRBV25-1 and TRBJ2-5; D call uncertain. The CDR3 sequence is 14 residues long. V was cut by 2 bases and J by 4 bases, with 11 bases left in between. Germline CDR1 MGHDK, CDR2 SYGVNS.